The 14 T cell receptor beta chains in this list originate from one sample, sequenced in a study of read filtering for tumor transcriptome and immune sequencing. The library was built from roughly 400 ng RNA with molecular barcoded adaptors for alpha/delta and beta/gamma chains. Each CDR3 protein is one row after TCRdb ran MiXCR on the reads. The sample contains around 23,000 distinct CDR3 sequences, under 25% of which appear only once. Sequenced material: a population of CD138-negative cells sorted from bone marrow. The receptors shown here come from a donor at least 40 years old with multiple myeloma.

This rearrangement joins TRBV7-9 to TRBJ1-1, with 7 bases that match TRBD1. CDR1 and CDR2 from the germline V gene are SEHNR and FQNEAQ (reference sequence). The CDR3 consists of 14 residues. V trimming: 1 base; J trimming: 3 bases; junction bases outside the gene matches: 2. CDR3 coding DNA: TGTGCCAGCAGCTTAGGTACAGGGGACACTGAAGCTTTCTTT. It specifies CASSLGTGDTEAFF.

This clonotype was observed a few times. CDR3 residues: CASMRQENEQYF. The CDR3 DNA reads TGTGCCAGCATGAGACAGGAAAACGAGCAGTACTTC. V and J are TRBV28 and TRBJ2-7, with D possibly being TRBD1 (6 bases). V was pared by 7 bases and J by 5 bases, with 12 bases between. Looked up from germline, CDR1 is MDHEN and CDR2 is SYDVKM. The CDR3 length is 12 residues.

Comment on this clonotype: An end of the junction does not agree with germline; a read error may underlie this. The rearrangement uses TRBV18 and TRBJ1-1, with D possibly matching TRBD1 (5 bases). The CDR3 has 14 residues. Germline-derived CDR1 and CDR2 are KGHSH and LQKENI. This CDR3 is CASSPMDISYEQYF. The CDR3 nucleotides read TGTGCCAGCTCACCAATGGACATCTCCTACGAGCAGTACTTT.

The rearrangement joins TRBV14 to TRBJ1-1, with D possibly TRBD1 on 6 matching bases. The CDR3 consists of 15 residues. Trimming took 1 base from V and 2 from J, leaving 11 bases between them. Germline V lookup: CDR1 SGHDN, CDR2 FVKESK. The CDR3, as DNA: TGTGCCAGCAGCCAAGTTGGGACAAGAAACACTGAAGCTTTCTTT. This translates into CASSQVGTRNTEAFF.

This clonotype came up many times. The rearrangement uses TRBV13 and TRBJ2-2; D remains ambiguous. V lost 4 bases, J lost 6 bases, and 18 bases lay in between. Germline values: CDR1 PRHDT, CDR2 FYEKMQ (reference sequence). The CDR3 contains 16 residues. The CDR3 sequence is CASSSRAPNTPGELFF. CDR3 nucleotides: TGTGCCAGCAGCTCCCGCGCACCGAATACCCCCGGGGAGCTGTTTTTT.

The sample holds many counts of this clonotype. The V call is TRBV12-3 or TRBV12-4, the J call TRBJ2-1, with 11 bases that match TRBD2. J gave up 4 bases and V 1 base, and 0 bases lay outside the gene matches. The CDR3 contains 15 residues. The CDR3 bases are TGTGCCAGCAGTTTAGGACTAGCGGGGTACAATGAGCAGTTCTTC. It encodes CASSLGLAGYNEQFF.

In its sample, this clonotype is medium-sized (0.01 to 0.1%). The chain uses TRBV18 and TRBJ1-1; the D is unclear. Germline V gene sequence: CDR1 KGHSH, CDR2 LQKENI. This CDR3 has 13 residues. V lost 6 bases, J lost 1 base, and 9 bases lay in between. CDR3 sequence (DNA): TGTGCCAGCTCGTGGGGTCAGAACACTGAAGCTTTCTTT. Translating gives CASSWGQNTEAFF.

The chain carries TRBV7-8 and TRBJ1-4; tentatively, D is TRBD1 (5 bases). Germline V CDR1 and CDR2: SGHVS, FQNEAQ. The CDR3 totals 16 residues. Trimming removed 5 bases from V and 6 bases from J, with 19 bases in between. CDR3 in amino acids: CASSLRYMGRDEKLFF. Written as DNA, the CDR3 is TGTGCCAGCAGCCTCCGGTACATGGGGCGCGATGAAAAACTGTTTTTT.

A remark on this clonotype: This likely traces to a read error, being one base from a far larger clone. The CDR3 DNA is TGCAGTGCTGAAGGGGGGACATCCGTCGAGGCTTCCTTT. Translating gives CSAEGGTSVEASF. The chain couples TRBV20-1 to TRBJ1-6; tentative D call: TRBD1 (6 bases). In germline, CDR1 is DFQATT, CDR2 SNEGSKA (reference sequence). This CDR3 region has 13 residues.

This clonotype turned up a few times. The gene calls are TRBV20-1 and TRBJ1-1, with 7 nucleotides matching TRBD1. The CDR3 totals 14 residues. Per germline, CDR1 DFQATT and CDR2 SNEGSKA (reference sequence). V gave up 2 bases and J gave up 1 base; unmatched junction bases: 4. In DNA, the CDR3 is TGCAGTGCTAGATTTCCAGGGGGGAACACTGAAGCTTTCTTT. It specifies CSARFPGGNTEAFF.

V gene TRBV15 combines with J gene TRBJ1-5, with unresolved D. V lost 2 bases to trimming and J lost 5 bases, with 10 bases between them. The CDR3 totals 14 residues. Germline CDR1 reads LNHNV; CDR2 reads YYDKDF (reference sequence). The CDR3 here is CATSRQEEDQPQHF. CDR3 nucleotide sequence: TGTGCCACCAGCAGACAGGAAGAGGATCAGCCCCAGCATTTT.

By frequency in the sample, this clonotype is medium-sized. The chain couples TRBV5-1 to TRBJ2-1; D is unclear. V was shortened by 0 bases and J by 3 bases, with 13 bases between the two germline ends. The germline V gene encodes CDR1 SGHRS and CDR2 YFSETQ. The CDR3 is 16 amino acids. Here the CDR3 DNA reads TGCGCCAGCAGCTTGGCCTCGACCGGCGGCTACAATGAGCAGTTCTTC. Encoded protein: CASSLASTGGYNEQFF.

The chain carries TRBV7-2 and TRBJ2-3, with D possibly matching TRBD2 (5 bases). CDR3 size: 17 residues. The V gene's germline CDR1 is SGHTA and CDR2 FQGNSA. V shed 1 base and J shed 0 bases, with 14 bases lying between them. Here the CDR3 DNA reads TGTGCCAGCAGCTTAGATGCCCTAGCCCAAAGCACAGATACGCAGTATTTT. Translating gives CASSLDALAQSTDTQYF.

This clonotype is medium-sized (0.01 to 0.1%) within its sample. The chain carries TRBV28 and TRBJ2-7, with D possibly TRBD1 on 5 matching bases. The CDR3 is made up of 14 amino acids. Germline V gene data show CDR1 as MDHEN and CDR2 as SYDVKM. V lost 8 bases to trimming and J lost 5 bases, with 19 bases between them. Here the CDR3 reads CASGGPQGRNEQYF. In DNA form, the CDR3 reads TGTGCCAGCGGCGGTCCCCAGGGAAGGAACGAGCAGTACTTC.